Sequencing of this T cell receptor (beta chain) was carried out in a study of T cells in localized non-small cell lung cancer. V lost 5 bases and J 4 bases, leaving 14 bases between the germline ends. The CDR3 spans 14 residues. Germline V gene sequence: CDR1 LNHDA, CDR2 SQIVND (reference sequence). Assay: immunoSEQ multiplex PCR; the TCRdb copy retains only in-frame clones and omits some. The data show tens of thousands of clones, around 90% seen once. This sequence joins TRBV19 and TRBJ1-1; D gene unclear. The receptor was derived from a woman aged 40 to 75 with stage I squamous cell lung carcinoma. Here the sequenced sample was peripheral blood, taken before any cancer treatment. The CDR3 protein is CASSVMGSGTEAFF. The CDR3 DNA sequence: TGTGCCAGTAGTGTCATGGGGTCTGGCACTGAAGCTTTCTTT.